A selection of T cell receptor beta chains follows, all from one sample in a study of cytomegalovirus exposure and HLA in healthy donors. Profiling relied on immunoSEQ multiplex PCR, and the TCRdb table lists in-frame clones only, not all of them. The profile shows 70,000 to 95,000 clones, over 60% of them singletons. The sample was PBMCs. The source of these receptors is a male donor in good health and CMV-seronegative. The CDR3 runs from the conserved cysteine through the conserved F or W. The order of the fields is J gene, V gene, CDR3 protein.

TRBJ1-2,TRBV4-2,CASSQEWDSYGYTF
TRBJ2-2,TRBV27,CASRNSGPYGELFF
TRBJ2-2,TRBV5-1,CASSYTIPSFPNTGELFF
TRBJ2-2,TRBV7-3,CASSLGLAGGTGELFF
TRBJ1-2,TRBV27,CASSLLGQGDNYGYTF
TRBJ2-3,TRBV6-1,CAIARDRLTDTQYF
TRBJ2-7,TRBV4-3,CASSQARADGEQYF
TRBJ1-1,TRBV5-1,CASSVGHKNTEAFF
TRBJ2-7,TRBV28,CASSNTGALAYEQYF
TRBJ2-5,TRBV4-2,CASSQVVSQGNKETQYF
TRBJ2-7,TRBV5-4,CASSPKTGTATYEQYF
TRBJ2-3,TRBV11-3,CASSSPGAGTDTQYF
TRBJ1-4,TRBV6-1,CASTQATNEKLFF
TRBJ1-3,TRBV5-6,CASSFVGRATVSGNTIYF
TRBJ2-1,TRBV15,CATSRGLAGGLGNEQFF
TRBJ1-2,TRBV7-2,CASSPTGLPLGYGYTF
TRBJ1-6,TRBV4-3,CASGAGGRYSPLHF
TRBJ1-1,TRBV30,CAWEGGDTLNTEAFF
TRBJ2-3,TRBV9,CASSVGATGDSTDTQYF
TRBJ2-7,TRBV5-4,CASSLNGRGSYEQYF
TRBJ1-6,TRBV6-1,CASSEVTGARSPLHF
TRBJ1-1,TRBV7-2,CASSLVGTENTEAFF
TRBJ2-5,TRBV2,CASSEVRGDRFLTQYF
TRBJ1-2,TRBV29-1,CSVDLGAYGYTF
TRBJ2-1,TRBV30,CAWSGAGGLLEQFF
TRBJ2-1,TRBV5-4,CASSEYTGSTYNEQFF
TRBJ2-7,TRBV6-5,CASSSLAGAASYEQYF
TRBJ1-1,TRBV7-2,CASSLGTGVGAFF
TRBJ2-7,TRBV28,CASSPNWAGGQGEQYF
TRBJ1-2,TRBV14,CASSQAPGTRGGYTF
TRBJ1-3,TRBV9,CASSTTGNNGNTIYF
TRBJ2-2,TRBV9,CASSISTGSANTGELFF
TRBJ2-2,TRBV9,CASSVLPGISNTGELFF
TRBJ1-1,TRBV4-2,CASSQDTGGVGTEAFF
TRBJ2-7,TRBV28,CASSNSYEQYF
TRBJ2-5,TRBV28,CASSFSRETQYF
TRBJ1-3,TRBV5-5,CASSLAGGDGNTIYF
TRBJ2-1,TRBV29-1,CSVEREQFF
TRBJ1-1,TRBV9,CASSVKEWASGDTEAFF
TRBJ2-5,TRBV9,CASSPGTRILQETQYF
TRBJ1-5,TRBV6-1,CASMSGQGVRASQHF
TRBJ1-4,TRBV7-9,CASSLGLGQRGEKLFF
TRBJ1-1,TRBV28,CASNTLGTGSTFF
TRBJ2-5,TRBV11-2,CASSQVRLAGGTQYF
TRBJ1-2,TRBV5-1,CASSLDREGYTF
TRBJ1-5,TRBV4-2,CASSQSETGHQPQHF
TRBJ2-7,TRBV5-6,CASSFGEFEQYF
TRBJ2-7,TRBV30,CAWSPLYRGASYEQYF
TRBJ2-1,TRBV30,CAWSVLSSYNEQFF
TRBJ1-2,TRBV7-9,CASSPVGTGVNGYTF
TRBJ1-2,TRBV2,CASSVGQGLYGYTF
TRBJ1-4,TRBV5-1,CASSLTPTDEKLFF
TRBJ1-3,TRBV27,CASSSQQGSGNTIYF
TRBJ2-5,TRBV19,CASSATGLETQYF